This T cell receptor (beta chain) was identified in a study of blood T cell repertoires in COVID-19. Profiling relied on immunoSEQ multiplex PCR, and the TCRdb table lists in-frame clones only, not all of them. The top ten clones hold approximately 1.5% of a sample with hundreds of thousands of clones, more than 85% of them seen once. Enrollees, about 18 to 90 years old, lived in about two dozen US areas. Recovered status in Cohort 3 required two negative PCRs, clearance, or symptom resolution. Germline CDR1 reads SGHRS; CDR2 reads YFSETQ. Trimming took 4 bases from V and 2 from J; bases not matched to a gene: 8. CDR3 size: 17 residues.

The gene calls are TRBV5-1 and TRBJ2-7; 14 bases fit TRBD2. The sequencing input was PBMCs or T cells enriched from blood (not recorded which). This TCR derives from a woman in her forties or fifties who had recovered from COVID-19. The CDR3 loop is CASSLGLAGASTYEQYF. CDR3 in DNA: TGCGCCAGCAGCCTGGGACTAGCGGGAGCATCAACCTACGAGCAGTACTTC.